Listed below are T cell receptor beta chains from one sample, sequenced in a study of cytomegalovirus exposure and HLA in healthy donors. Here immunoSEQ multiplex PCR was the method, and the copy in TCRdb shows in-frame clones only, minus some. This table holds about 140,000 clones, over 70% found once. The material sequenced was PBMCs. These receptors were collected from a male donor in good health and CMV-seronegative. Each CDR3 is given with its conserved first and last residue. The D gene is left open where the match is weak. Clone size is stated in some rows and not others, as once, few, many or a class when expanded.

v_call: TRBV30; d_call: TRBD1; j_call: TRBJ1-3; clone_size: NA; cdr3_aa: CAWSRDSGSGNTIYF; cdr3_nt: TGTGCCTGGAGTCGGGACAGCGGCTCTGGAAACACCATATATTTT
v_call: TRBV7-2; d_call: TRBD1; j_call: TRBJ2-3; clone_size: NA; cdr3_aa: CASTRDRATDTQYF; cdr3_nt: TGTGCCAGCACCCGGGACAGGGCCACAGATACGCAGTATTTT
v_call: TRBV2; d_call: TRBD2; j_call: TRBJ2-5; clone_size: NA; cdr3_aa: CASTNARLAGVEETQYF; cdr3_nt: TGTGCCAGCACCAATGCGAGGCTAGCGGGGGTAGAAGAGACCCAGTACTTC
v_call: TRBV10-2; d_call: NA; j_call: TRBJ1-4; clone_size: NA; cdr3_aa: CASSELGGKGEKLFF; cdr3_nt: TGCGCCAGCAGTGAGCTGGGAGGGAAGGGTGAAAAACTGTTTTTT
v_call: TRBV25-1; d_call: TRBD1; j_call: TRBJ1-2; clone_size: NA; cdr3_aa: CASSESRTGGVYGYTF; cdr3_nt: TGTGCCAGCAGTGAATCTCGGACAGGGGGCGTCTATGGCTACACCTTC
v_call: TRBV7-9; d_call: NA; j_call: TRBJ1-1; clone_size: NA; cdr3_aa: CASSLPGYTEAFF; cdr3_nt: TGTGCCAGCAGCTTACCGGGTTACACTGAAGCTTTCTTT
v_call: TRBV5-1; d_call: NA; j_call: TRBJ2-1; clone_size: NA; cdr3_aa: CASSLGTQSYNEQFF; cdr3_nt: TGCGCCAGCAGCTTAGGGACACAGTCCTACAATGAGCAGTTCTTC
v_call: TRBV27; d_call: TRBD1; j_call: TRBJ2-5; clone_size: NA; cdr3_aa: CASSWNNRGRETQYF; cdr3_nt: TGTGCCAGCAGTTGGAACAACAGGGGAAGAGAGACCCAGTACTTC
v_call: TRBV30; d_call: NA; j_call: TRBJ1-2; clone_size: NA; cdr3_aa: CAWSLRKQGGFLGYTF; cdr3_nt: TGTGCCTGGAGCCTGCGGAAACAGGGTGGTTTCTTGGGCTACACCTTC
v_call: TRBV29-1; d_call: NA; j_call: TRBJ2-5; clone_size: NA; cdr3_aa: CSVVRGETQYF; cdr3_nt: TGCAGCGTTGTGCGGGGCGAGACCCAGTACTTC
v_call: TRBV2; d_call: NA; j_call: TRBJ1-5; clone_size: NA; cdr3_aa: CASSDLGANQPQHF; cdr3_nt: TGTGCCAGCAGTGACTTGGGGGCAAATCAGCCCCAGCATTTT
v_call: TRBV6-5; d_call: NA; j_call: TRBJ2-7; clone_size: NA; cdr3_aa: CASRPTGFGEQYF; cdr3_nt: TGTGCCAGCAGGCCGACAGGATTTGGCGAGCAGTACTTC
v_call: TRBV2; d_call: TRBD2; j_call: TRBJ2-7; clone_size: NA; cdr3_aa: CASSELAVPYEQYF; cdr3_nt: TGTGCCAGCAGTGAACTAGCGGTACCCTACGAGCAGTACTTC
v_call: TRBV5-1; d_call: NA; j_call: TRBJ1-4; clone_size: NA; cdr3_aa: CASSASTGSHNEKLFF; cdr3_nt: TGCGCCAGCAGCGCGTCGACAGGTTCGCATAATGAAAAACTGTTTTTT
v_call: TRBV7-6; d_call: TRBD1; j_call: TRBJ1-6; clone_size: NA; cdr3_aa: CASREAGTGRVAASSPLHF; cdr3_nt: TGTGCCAGCAGAGAAGCCGGGACAGGGCGTGTCGCGGCGTCTTCACCCCTCCACTTT
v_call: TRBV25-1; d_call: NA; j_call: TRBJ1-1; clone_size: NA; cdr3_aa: CASSTTGDTEAFF; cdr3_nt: TGTGCCAGCAGTACAACCGGGGACACTGAAGCTTTCTTT
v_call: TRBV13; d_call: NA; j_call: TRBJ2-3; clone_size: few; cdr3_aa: CASSSSAFTDTQYF; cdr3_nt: TGTGCCAGCAGCTCTAGCGCATTCACAGATACGCAGTATTTT
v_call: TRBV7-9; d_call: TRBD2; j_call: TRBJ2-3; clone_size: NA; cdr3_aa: CASSLATSGGYTDTQYF; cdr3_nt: TGTGCCAGCAGCTTAGCAACTAGCGGGGGATACACAGATACGCAGTATTTT
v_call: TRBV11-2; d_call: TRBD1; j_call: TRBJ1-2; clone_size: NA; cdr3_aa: CASSLERQGEAYGYTF; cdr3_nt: TGTGCCAGCAGCTTAGAGAGACAGGGGGAGGCCTATGGCTACACCTTC
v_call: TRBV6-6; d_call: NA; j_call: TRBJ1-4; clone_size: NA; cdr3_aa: CATSNRDVNEKLFF; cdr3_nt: TGTGCCACTTCAAATCGGGATGTCAATGAAAAACTGTTTTTT
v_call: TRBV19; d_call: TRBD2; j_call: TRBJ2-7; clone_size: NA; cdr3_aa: CASRRSGRDYEQYF; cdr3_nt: TGTGCCAGTAGGCGTAGCGGGAGGGACTACGAGCAGTACTTC
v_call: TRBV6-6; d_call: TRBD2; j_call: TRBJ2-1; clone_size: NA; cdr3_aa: CASGREENEQFF; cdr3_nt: TGTGCCAGCGGGCGGGAGGAGAATGAGCAGTTCTTC
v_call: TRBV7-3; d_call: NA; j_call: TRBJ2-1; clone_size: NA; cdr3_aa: CASSLPGENNEQFF; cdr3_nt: TGTGCCAGCAGCTTACCAGGGGAAAACAATGAGCAGTTCTTC
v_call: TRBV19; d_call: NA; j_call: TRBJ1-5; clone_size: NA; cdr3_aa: CASRLSDTGNQPQHF; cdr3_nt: TGTGCCAGTAGACTATCGGACACCGGCAATCAGCCCCAGCATTTT
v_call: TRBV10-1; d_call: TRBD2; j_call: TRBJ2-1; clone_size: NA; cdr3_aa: CASSAPGRANWGDEQFF; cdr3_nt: TGCGCCAGCAGTGCCCCCGGGAGGGCCAATTGGGGCGATGAGCAGTTCTTC
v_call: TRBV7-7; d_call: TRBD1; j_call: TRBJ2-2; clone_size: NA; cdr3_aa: CASSLAPGQGITGELFF; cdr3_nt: TGTGCTAGCAGCTTAGCTCCGGGACAGGGGATCACCGGGGAGCTGTTTTTT
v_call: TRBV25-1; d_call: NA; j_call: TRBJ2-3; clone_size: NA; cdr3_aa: CASSEPYRDTQYF; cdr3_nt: TGTGCCAGCAGTGAACCCTATCGGGATACGCAGTATTTT
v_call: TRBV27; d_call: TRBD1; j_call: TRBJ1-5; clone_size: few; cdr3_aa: CASTTTGGLPNQPQHF; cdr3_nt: TGTGCCAGCACTACAACAGGGGGCTTACCCAATCAGCCCCAGCATTTT
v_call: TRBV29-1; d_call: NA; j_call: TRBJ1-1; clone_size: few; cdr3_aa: CSGGHLNTEAFF; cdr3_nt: TGCAGCGGTGGACACCTGAACACTGAAGCTTTCTTT
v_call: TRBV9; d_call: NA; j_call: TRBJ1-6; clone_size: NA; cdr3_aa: CASSVRTGLNSPLHF; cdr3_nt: TGTGCCAGCAGCGTCCGTACGGGGTTGAATTCACCCCTCCACTTT
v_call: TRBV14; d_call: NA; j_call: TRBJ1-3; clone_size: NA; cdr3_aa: CASSLQGIGNTIYF; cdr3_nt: TGTGCCAGCAGCCTCCAGGGAATCGGAAACACCATATATTTT
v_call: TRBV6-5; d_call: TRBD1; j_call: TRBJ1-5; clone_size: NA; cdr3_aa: CASSGTELQPQHF; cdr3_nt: TGTGCCAGCAGCGGGACAGAACTTCAGCCCCAGCATTTT
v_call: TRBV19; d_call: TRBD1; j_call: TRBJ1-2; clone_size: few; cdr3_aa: CASSIPRGTGFLGGYGYTF; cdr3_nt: TGTGCCAGTAGTATACCCCGCGGGACAGGGTTCCTAGGGGGCTATGGCTACACCTTC
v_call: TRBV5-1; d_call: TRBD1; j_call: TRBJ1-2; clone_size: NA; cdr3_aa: CASSASVTGNYGYTF; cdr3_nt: TGCGCCAGCAGCGCATCTGTGACAGGGAACTATGGCTACACCTTC
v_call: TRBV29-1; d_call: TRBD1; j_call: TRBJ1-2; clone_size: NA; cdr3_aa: CSVEGQGGSLANYGYTF; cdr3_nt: TGCAGCGTTGAAGGACAGGGAGGATCCCTAGCTAACTATGGCTACACCTTC
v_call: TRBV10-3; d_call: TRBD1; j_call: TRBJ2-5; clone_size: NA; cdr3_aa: CAISELGQGETQYF; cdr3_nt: TGTGCCATCAGTGAGTTGGGACAGGGGGAGACCCAGTACTTC
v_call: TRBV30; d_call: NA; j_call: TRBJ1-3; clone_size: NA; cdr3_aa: CAWSPPWGTSSGNTIYF; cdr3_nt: TGTGCCTGGAGTCCGCCTTGGGGGACTTCTTCTGGAAACACCATATATTTT
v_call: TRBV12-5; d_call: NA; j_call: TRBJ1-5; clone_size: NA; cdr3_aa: CASGSGGEDQPQHF; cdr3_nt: TGTGCTAGTGGTTCTGGGGGCGAGGATCAGCCCCAGCATTTT
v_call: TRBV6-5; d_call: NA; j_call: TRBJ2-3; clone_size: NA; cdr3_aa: CASKPVGTDTQYF; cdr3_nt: TGTGCCAGCAAGCCGGTGGGCACAGATACGCAGTATTTT
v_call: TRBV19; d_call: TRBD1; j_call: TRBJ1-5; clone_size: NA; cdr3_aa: CASKDRGLYQPQHF; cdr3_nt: TGTGCCAGTAAGGACAGGGGTCTCTATCAGCCCCAGCATTTT
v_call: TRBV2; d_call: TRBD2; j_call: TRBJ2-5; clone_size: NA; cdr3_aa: CASSEGLAGGLATETQYF; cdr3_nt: TGTGCCAGCAGTGAAGGACTAGCGGGGGGGCTGGCAACAGAGACCCAGTACTTC
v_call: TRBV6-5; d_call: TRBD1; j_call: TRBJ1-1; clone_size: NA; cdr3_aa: CASSHGTAREAFF; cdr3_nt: TGTGCCAGCAGCCATGGGACAGCCCGTGAAGCTTTCTTT
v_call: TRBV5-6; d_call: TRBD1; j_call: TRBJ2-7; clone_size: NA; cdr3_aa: CASSPGQGAYEQYF; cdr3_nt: TGTGCCAGCAGCCCTGGACAGGGGGCTTACGAGCAGTACTTC
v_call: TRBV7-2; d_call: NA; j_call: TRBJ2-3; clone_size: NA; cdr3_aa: CASSLGADTQYF; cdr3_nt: TGTGCCAGCAGCTTAGGGGCTGATACGCAGTATTTT
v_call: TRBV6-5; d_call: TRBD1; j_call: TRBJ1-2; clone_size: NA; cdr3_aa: CASSYSTGQGNYGYTF; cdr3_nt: TGTGCCAGCAGTTACTCGACGGGACAGGGAAACTATGGCTACACCTTC
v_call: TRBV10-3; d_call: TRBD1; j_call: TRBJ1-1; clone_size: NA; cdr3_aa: CAIRGAGTGRTEAFF; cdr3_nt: TGTGCCATCAGAGGGGCCGGGACAGGGCGTACTGAAGCTTTCTTT
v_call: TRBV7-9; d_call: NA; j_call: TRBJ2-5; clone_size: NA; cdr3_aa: CASSSLMGVGETQYF; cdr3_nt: TGTGCCAGCAGCTCCTTAATGGGAGTGGGGGAGACCCAGTACTTC
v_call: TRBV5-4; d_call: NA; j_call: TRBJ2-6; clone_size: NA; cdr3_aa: CASSSPPDYSGANVLTF; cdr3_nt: TGTGCCAGCAGCAGCCCGCCAGACTACTCTGGGGCCAACGTCCTGACTTTC
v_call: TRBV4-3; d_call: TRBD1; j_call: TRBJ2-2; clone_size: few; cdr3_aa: CASCQLQGAANTGELFF; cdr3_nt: TGCGCCAGCTGCCAATTACAGGGGGCGGCGAACACCGGGGAGCTGTTTTTT
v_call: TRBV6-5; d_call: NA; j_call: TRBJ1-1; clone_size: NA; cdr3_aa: CASLDSPPFNGEAFF; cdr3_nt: TGTGCCAGCTTAGACAGCCCTCCTTTTAATGGTGAAGCTTTCTTT
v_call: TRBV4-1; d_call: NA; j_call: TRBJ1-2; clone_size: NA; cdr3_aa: CASSQPTGGNYGYTF; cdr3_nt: TGCGCCAGCAGCCAACCGACCGGGGGGAACTATGGCTACACCTTC